Listed here is a single TCR beta chain. V shed 2 bases and J 7 bases; nucleotides not matched to a gene: 6. The length of the CDR3 is 15 residues. Per the germline V gene, CDR1 is GTSNPN and CDR2 is SVGIG (reference sequence). The data originate from a study of blood T cell repertoires in COVID-19. TCRdb's table, derived via immunoSEQ multiplex PCR, lists solely in-frame clones and lacks some. The sample has about 100,000 clones; less than 85% are singletons. Sequenced material: peripheral blood. The V gene is TRBV30, the J gene TRBJ2-1, with TRBD2 matching over 12 bases. This clonotype was sampled from a woman between 55 and 75 years old with acute or convalescent COVID-19. The CDR3 DNA follows: TGTGCCTGGAGTTACGGACTAGCGGGGTTAAATGAGCAGTTCTTC. Amino acid sequence: CAWSYGLAGLNEQFF.